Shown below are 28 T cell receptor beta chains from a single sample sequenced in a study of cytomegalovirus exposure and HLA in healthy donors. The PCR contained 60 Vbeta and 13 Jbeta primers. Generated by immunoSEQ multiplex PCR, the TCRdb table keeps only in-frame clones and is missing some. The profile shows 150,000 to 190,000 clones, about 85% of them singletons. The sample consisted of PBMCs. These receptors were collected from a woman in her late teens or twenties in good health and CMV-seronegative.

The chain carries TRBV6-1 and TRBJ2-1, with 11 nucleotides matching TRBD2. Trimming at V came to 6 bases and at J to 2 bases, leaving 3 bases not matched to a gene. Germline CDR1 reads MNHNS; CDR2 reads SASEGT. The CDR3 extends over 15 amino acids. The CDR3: CASSPLAGAYNEQFF. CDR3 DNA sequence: TGTGCCAGCAGCCCACTAGCGGGGGCCTACAATGAGCAGTTCTTC.

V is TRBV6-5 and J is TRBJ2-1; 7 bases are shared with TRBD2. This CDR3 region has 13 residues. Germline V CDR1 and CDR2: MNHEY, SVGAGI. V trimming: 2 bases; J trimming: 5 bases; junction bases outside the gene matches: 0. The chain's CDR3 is CASSYLADNEQFF. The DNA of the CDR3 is TGTGCCAGCAGTTACCTAGCGGACAATGAGCAGTTCTTC.

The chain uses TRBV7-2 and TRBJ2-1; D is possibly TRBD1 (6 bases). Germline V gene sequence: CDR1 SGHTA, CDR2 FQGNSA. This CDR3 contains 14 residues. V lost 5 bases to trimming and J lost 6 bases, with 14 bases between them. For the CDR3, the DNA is TGTGCCAGCAGCGACCCCACAGGGTCCAATGAGCAGTTCTTC. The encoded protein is CASSDPTGSNEQFF.

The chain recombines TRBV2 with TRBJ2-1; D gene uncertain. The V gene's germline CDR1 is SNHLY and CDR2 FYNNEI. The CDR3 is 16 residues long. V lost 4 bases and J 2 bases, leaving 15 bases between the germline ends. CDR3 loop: CASSAPPGYAYNEQFF. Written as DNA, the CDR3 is TGTGCCAGCAGTGCACCCCCGGGTTATGCCTACAATGAGCAGTTCTTC.

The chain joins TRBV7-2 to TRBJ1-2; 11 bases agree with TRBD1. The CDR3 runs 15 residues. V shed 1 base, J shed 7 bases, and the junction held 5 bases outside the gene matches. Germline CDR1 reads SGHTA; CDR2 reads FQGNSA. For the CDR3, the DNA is TGTGCCAGCAGCTTAGTCCGAGGGACAGGGGGTGGCTACACCTTC. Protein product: CASSLVRGTGGGYTF.

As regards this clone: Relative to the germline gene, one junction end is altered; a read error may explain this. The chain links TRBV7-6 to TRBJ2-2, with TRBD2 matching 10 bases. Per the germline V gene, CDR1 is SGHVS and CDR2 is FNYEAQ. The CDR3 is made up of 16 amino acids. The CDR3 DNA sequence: TGTGCTAGCAGCCGGATAGCGGGAGGATCGGGCGGGGAGCTGTTTTTT. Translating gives CASSRIAGGSGGELFF.

Written as DNA, the CDR3 is TGCGCCAGCAGCCAAGCGCGGGCCTACGAGCAGTACTTC. It codes for CASSQARAYEQYF. V is TRBV4-3 and J is TRBJ2-5; TRBD2 is a possible D gene (5 bases). With the DNA end fitting TRBJ2-7 better, the J assignment may be wrong. Germline lookup yields CDR1 LGHNA and CDR2 YSLEER. This CDR3 has 13 residues.

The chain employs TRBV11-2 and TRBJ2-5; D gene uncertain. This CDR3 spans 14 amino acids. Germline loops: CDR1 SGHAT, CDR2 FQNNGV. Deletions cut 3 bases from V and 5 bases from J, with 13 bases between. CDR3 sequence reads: CASSFSVSGETQYF. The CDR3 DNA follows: TGTGCCAGCAGCTTCTCAGTCAGTGGCGAGACCCAGTACTTC.

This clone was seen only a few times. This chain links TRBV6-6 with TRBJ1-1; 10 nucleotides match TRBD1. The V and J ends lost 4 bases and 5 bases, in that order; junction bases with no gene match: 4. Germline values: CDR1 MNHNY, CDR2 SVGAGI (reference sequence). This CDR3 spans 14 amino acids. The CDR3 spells CASSLGQGRTEAFF. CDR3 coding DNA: TGTGCCAGCAGTTTGGGACAGGGGCGGACTGAAGCTTTCTTT.

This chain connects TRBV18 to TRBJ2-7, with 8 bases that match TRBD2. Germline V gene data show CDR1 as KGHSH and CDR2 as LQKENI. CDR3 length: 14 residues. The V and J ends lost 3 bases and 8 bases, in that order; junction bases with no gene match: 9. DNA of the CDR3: TGTGCCAGCTCACCCCCGGGAGGGCCCCGCAAGCAGTACTTC. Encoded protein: CASSPPGGPRKQYF.

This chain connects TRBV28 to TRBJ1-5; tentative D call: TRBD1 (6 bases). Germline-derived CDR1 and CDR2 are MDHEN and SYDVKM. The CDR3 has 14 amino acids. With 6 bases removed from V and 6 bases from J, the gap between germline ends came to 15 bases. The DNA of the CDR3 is TGTGCCAGCAGGTTACAGGGATCTAGTCAGCCCCAGCATTTT. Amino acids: CASRLQGSSQPQHF. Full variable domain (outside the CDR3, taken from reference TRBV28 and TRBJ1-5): DVKVTQSSRYLVKRTGEKVFLECVQDMDHENMFWYRQDPGLGLRLIYFSYDVKMKEKGDIPEGYSVSREKKERFSLILESASTNQTSMYLCASRLQGSSQPQHFGDGTRLSIL.

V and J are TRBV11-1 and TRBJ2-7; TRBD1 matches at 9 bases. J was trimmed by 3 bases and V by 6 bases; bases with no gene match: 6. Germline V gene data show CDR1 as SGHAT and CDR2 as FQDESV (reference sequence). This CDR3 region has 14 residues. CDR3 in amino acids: CASSSGTGYYEQYF. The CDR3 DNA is TGTGCCAGCAGTTCCGGGACAGGGTACTACGAGCAGTACTTC.

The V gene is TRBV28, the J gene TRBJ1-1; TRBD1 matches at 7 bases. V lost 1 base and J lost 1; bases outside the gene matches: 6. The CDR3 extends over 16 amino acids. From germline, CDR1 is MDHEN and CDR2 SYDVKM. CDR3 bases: TGTGCCAGCAGTTTATCGATGAGGACAGGGAACACTGAAGCTTTCTTT. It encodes CASSLSMRTGNTEAFF.

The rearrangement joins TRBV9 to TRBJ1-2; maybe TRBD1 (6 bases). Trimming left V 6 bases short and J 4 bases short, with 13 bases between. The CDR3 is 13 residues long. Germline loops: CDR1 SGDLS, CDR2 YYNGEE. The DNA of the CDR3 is TGTGCCAGCAACCTACAGGGCACCTATGGCTACACCTTC. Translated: CASNLQGTYGYTF.

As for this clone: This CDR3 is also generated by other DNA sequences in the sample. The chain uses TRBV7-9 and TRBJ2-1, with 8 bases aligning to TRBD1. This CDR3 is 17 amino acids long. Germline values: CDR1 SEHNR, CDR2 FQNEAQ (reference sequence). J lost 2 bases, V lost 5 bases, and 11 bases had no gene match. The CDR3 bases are TGTGCCAGCAGCCCAACTGCCGGACAGGGACCCTACAATGAGCAGTTCTTC. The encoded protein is CASSPTAGQGPYNEQFF.

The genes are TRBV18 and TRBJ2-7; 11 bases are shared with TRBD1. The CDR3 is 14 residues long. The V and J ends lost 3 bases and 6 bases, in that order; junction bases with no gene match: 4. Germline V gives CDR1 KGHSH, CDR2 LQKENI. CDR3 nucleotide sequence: TGTGCCAGCTCACCCCGGGACAGGGGGGCCGAGCAGTACTTC. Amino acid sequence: CASSPRDRGAEQYF.

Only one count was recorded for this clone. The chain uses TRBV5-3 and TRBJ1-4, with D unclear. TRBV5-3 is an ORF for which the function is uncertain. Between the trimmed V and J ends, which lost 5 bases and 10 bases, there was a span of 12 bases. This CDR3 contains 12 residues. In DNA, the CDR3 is TGTGCCAGAAGGCGTTCGTACGGAAAACTGTTTTTT. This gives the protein CARRRSYGKLFF.

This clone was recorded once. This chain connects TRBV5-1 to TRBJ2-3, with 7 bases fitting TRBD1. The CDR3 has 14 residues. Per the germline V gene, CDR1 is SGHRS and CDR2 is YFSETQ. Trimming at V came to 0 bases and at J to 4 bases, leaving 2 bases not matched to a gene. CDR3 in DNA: TGCGCCAGCAGCTTGGGGCAGGGGGCAGATACGCAGTATTTT. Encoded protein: CASSLGQGADTQYF.

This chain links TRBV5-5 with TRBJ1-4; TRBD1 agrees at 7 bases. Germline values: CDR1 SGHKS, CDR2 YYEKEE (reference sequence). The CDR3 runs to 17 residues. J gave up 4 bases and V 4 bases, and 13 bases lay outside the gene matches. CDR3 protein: CASSPSDRLFLNEKLFF. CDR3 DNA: TGTGCCAGCAGCCCGTCGGACAGGCTTTTTCTTAATGAAAAACTGTTTTTT.

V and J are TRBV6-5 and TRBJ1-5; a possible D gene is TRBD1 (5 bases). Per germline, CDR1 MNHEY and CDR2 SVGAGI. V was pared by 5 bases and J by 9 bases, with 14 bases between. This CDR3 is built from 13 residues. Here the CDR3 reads CASSLGLRRPQHF. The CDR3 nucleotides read TGTGCCAGCAGTCTGGGGCTCAGGCGGCCCCAGCATTTT.

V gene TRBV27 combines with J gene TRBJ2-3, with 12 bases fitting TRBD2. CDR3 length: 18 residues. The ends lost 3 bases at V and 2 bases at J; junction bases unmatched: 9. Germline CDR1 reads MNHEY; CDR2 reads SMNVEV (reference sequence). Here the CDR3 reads CASSFDGLAGFDTDTQYF. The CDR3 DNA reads TGTGCCAGCAGTTTTGACGGACTAGCGGGATTTGACACAGATACGCAGTATTTT.

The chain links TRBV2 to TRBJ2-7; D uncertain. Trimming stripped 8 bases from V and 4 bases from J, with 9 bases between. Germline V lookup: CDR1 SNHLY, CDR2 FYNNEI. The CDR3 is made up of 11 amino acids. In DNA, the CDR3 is TGTGCCAGCGTTGCAGATTACGAGCAGTACTTC. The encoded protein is CASVADYEQYF.

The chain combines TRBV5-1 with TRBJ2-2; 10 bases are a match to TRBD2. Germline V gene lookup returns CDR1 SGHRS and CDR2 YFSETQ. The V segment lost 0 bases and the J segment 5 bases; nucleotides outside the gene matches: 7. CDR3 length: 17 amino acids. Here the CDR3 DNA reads TGCGCCAGCAGCTTGGCAGTCCTAGCGGGGGATACCGGGGAGCTGTTTTTT. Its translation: CASSLAVLAGDTGELFF.

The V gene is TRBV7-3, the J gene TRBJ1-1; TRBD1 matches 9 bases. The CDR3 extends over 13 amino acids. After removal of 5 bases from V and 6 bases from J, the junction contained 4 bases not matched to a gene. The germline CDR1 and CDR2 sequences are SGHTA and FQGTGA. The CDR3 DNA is TGTGCCAGCAGCAGGGACAGGGCCGCTGAAGCTTTCTTT. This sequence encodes CASSRDRAAEAFF.

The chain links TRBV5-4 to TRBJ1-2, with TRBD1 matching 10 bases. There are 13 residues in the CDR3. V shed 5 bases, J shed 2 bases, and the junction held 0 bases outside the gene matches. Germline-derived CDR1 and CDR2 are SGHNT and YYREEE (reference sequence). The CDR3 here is CASRDRGNYGYTF. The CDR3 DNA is TGTGCCAGCAGGGACAGGGGGAACTATGGCTACACCTTC.

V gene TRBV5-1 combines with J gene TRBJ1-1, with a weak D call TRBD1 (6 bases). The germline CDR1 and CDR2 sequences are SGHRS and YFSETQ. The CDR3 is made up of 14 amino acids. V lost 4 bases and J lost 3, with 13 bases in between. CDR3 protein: CASSANRAYTEAFF. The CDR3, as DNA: TGCGCCAGCAGCGCCAACAGGGCGTACACTGAAGCTTTCTTT.

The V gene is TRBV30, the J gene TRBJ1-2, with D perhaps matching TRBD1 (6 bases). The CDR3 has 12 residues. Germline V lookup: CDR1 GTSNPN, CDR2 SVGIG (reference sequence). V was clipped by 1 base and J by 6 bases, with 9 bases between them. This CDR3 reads CAWSETGDGYTF. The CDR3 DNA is TGTGCCTGGAGTGAGACAGGAGATGGCTACACCTTC. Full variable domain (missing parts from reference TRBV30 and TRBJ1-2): SQTIHQWPATLVQPVGSPLSLECTVEGTSNPNLYWYRQAAGRGLQLLFYSVGIGQISSEVPQNLSASRPQDRQFILSSKKLLLSDSGFYLCAWSETGDGYTFGSGTRLTVV.

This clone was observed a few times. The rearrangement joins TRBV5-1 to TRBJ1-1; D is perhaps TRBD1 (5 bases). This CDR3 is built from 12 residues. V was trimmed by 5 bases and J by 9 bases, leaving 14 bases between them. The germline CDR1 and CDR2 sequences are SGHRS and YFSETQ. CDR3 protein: CASRDTGRQAFF. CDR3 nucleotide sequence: TGCGCCAGCAGGGATACAGGCAGACAAGCTTTCTTT.